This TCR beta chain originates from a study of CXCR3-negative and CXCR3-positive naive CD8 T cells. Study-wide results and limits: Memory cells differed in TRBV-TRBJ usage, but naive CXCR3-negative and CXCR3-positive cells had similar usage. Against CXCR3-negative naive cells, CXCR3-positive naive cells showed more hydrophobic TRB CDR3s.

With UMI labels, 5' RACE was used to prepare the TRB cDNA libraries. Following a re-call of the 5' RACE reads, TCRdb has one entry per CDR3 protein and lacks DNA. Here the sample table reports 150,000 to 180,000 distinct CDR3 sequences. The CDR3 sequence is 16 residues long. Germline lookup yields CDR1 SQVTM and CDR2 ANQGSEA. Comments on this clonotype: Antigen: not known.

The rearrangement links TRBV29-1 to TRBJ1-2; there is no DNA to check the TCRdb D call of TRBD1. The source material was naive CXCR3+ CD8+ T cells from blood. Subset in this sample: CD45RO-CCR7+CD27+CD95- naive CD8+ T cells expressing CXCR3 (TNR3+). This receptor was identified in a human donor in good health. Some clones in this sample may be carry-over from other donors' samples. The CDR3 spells CSADPHGTATVYGYTF.